This T cell receptor (beta chain) was sequenced for a study of CD4 and CD8 cells across lung adenocarcinoma regions. This clonotype has a single count. A read error may produce the germline difference seen at one junction end. The patients had localized lung adenocarcinoma, a non-small cell subtype. TCRdb analysed the PCR reads with MiXCR anew, one entry per CDR3 protein. Counted here are over 20,000 distinct CDR3 sequences, roughly 54% occurring once; the ten biggest clones make up over 25%. This CDR3 comprises 15 residues. CDR1 MNHNS and CDR2 SASEGT come from the germline V gene. The sequence came from a female donor with lung adenocarcinoma. The CD4 and CD8 labels of this study may be unreliable. Sequencing used CD8+ T cells from the center of a lung tumor. The chain joins TRBV6-1 to TRBJ2-3, with a tentative D call TRBD1 (6 bases). CDR3 in DNA: TGTGCCAGCAGCAACCAGGCTGGGGGCACAGAGACGCAGTATTTT. Its translation is CASSNQAGGTETQYF.